Each of the 14 T cell receptor beta chains below was sequenced from the same sample in a study of T cells after yellow fever vaccination. TCRdb re-called the 5' RACE reads through MiXCR, storing one row per CDR3 protein. The repertoire holds around 320,000 distinct CDR3 sequences, with 3.5% to 5% as singletons. The starting material was PBMCs, obtained 15 days after the yellow fever booster vaccination. These receptors all stem from a man younger than 35 who received the YFV17D yellow fever vaccine.

This chain links TRBV5-1 with TRBJ2-1; D may be TRBD2 (6 bases). In germline, CDR1 is SGHRS, CDR2 YFSETQ. The CDR3 contains 14 residues. V lost 3 bases and J 2 bases, leaving 9 bases between the germline ends. The CDR3 DNA follows: TGCGCCAGCAGCTCAGGGACTCCCTACAATGAGCAGTTCTTC. This sequence encodes CASSSGTPYNEQFF.

The genes are TRBV7-9 and TRBJ1-1; no reliable D call. This CDR3 region has 14 residues. The germline V gene has CDR1 SEHNR and CDR2 FQNEAQ (reference sequence). V was trimmed by 6 bases and J by 3 bases, leaving 14 bases between them. In DNA, the CDR3 is TGTGCCAGCAGGTTAACCGGGGAATACACTGAAGCTTTCTTT. It translates to CASRLTGEYTEAFF. The full variable domain, in which reference TRBV7-9 and TRBJ1-1 provide the parts outside the CDR3, is DTGVSQNPRHKITKRGQNVTFRCDPISEHNRLYWYRQTLGQGPEFLTYFQNEAQLEKSRLLSDRFSAERPKGSFSTLEIQRTEQGDSAMYLCASRLTGEYTEAFFGQGTRLTVV.

This clonotype has ten or more counts. V and J are TRBV29-1 and TRBJ2-7; D might be TRBD2 (6 bases). The CDR3 consists of 12 residues. The V end was cut by 7 bases, the J end by 7 bases, with 17 bases between. CDR1 and CDR2 from the germline V gene are SQVTM and ANQGSEA. This chain's CDR3 is CSARGGGTEQYF. The CDR3 nucleotides are TGCAGCGCCCGCGGTGGGGGGACGGAGCAGTACTTC.

This clonotype was seen many times. The V call is TRBV20-1, the J call TRBJ2-5, with D possibly TRBD1 on 5 matching bases. Germline values: CDR1 DFQATT, CDR2 SNEGSKA (reference sequence). This CDR3 contains 12 residues. Trimming took 4 bases from V and 2 from J, leaving 8 bases between them. The CDR3 loop reads CSANGAQETQYF. In DNA, the CDR3 is TGCAGTGCTAATGGGGCTCAAGAGACCCAGTACTTC.

This clonotype was detected many times. The CDR3 DNA is TGTGCCAGCAGCTTTAGGGGCGGCGGACAGACCCAGTACTTC. Residues: CASSFRGGGQTQYF. The genes are TRBV7-2 and TRBJ2-5; TRBD1 is a possible D gene (5 bases). This CDR3 is built from 14 residues. Germline CDR1 reads SGHTA; CDR2 reads FQGNSA. The V end was cut by 3 bases, the J end by 6 bases, with 14 bases between.

This clonotype occurred a few times. V usage is TRBV25-1 and J usage is TRBJ1-2; TRBD1 is a possible D gene (6 bases). Germline lookup yields CDR1 MGHDK and CDR2 SYGVNS. CDR3 length: 16 residues. V was clipped by 3 bases and J by 4 bases, with 18 bases between them. The CDR3 loop reads CASSERGVRGSYGYTF. The DNA of the CDR3 is TGTGCCAGCAGTGAGAGGGGGGTTCGGGGGAGCTATGGCTACACCTTC.

In its sample, this clonotype was seen a few times. The chain joins TRBV3-1 to TRBJ1-6; TRBD1 is a possible D gene (6 bases). Germline CDR1 is LGHDT and CDR2 is YNNKEL (reference sequence). V was cut by 0 bases and J by 10 bases, with 10 bases left in between. CDR3 length: 14 amino acids. Written as DNA, the CDR3 is TGTGCCAGCAGCCAAGAAGGGGGTCAATCACCCCTCCACTTT. Its protein is CASSQEGGQSPLHF.

This clonotype occurred many times. The rearrangement joins TRBV12-3 or TRBV12-4 to TRBJ1-4, with D perhaps matching TRBD1 (5 bases). The CDR3 sequence is 14 residues long. V lost 4 bases, J lost 10 bases, and 16 bases lay in between. The CDR3, as DNA: TGTGCCAGCAGTTCAGCCGGCGAGAGGGGAAAACTGTTTTTT. It translates to CASSSAGERGKLFF.

Many counts were recorded for this clonotype. The chain carries TRBV4-3 and TRBJ1-2; weak D call: TRBD1 (5 bases). Germline-derived CDR1 and CDR2 are LGHNA and YSLEER. This CDR3 region has 15 residues. V was shortened by 3 bases and J by 7 bases, with 18 bases between the two germline ends. The CDR3 DNA reads as TGCGCCAGCAGCCAGACCACACCGGGGCTTAGTGGCTACACCTTC. Translated: CASSQTTPGLSGYTF.

J is TRBJ1-2 and V is TRBV7-8; unclear D gene. The CDR3 runs to 18 residues. Germline-derived CDR1 and CDR2 are SGHVS and FQNEAQ. Trimming pared 2 bases from V and 11 bases from J, leaving 30 bases between. CDR3 in amino acids: CASSLSIPPGILWPRYTF. The CDR3 coding sequence is TGTGCCAGCAGCTTATCCATCCCGCCCGGGATTCTATGGCCACGATACACCTTC.

This clonotype occurred many times. The V call is TRBV7-2, the J call TRBJ1-5; 8 nucleotides line up with TRBD1. The CDR3 runs 14 residues. Germline V CDR1 and CDR2: SGHTA, FQGNSA. The trim removed 5 bases at V and 12 bases at J, leaving 12 bases unmatched. The CDR3 region is CASSAQGEWEHQHF. For the CDR3, the DNA is TGTGCCAGCAGCGCACAGGGGGAATGGGAGCACCAGCATTTT.

The chain employs TRBV20-1 and TRBJ1-1; 9 bases match TRBD1. Germline CDR1 and CDR2: DFQATT and SNEGSKA (reference sequence). The CDR3 consists of 14 residues. The ends lost 6 bases at V and 3 bases at J; junction bases unmatched: 8. Written as DNA, the CDR3 is TGCAGTGCCAAACCAACAGGGGGCTACACTGAAGCTTTCTTT. Its protein product is CSAKPTGGYTEAFF.

This clonotype was found many times. The chain combines TRBV7-6 with TRBJ2-2; 10 nucleotides agree with TRBD1. The CDR3 loop spans 15 amino acids. CDR1 is SGHVS and CDR2 is FNYEAQ in the germline V gene. Unmatched junction bases numbered 5, after V lost 5 bases and J lost 5 bases. The CDR3 coding sequence is TGTGCCAGCAGCCCAGGGACAGGGGTAACCGGGGAGCTGTTTTTT. Amino acid sequence: CASSPGTGVTGELFF. Full variable domain (missing parts from reference TRBV7-6 and TRBJ2-2): GAGVSQSPRYKVTKRGQDVALRCDPISGHVSLYWYRQALGQGPEFLTYFNYEAQQDKSGLPNDRFSAERPEGSISTLTIQRTEQRDSAMYRCASSPGTGVTGELFFGEGSRLTVL.

In its sample, this clonotype was seen many times. The V and J genes are TRBV7-2 and TRBJ2-3, with D perhaps matching TRBD2 (5 bases). Deletions cut 5 bases from V and 4 bases from J, with 13 bases between. CDR1 and CDR2 (germline): SGHTA, FQGNSA. This CDR3 comprises 14 residues. The CDR3 spells CASSRGLEADTQYF. The DNA for the CDR3 is TGTGCCAGCAGCCGAGGGTTGGAGGCAGATACGCAGTATTTT.